Each of the 9 T cell receptor beta chains below was sequenced from the same sample in a study of cytomegalovirus exposure and HLA in healthy donors. Both 60 Vbeta primers and 13 Jbeta primers went into the PCR. The data were produced by immunoSEQ multiplex PCR, yet TCRdb's version contains in-frame clones alone and is incomplete. This sample carries under 200,000 clones, about 76% of them seen once, and the ten largest clones take around 5%. The sample comprised PBMCs. The receptors come from a woman between 18 and 30 years old in good health and CMV-seropositive.

V usage is TRBV7-9 and J usage is TRBJ1-3; 8 bases match TRBD1. The trim removed 3 bases at V and 3 bases at J, leaving 7 bases unmatched. The germline V gene has CDR1 SEHNR and CDR2 FQNEAQ (reference sequence). The CDR3 runs 16 residues. Here the CDR3 DNA reads TGTGCCAGCAGCTTCACTCAGGGGGCCGGTGGAAACACCATATATTTT. Protein product: CASSFTQGAGGNTIYF. Supplemented by reference TRBV7-9 and TRBJ1-3, the full variable domain reads DTGVSQNPRHKITKRGQNVTFRCDPISEHNRLYWYRQTLGQGPEFLTYFQNEAQLEKSRLLSDRFSAERPKGSFSTLEIQRTEQGDSAMYLCASSFTQGAGGNTIYFGEGSWLTVV.

The chain uses TRBV28 and TRBJ2-7; D unresolved. Trimming took off 11 bases at V and 4 bases at J, with 18 bases between the two ends. Germline lookup yields CDR1 MDHEN and CDR2 SYDVKM. This CDR3 contains 13 residues. Written as DNA, the CDR3 is TGTGCCCCTAGTTCTCAAAGTAATTACGAGCAGTACTTC. It is translated as CAPSSQSNYEQYF.

This chain uses TRBV2 with TRBJ2-1; D gene unclear. V gave up 6 bases and J gave up 9 bases, with 15 bases separating them. The CDR3 covers 13 residues. Germline V gene data show CDR1 as SNHLY and CDR2 as FYNNEI. CDR3 amino acids: CASSLTQASEQFF. The CDR3 region has the DNA TGTGCCAGCAGCCTAACCCAGGCGTCTGAGCAGTTCTTC.

A note on this clone: At one boundary the junction diverges from the germline segment, which might be a read error. The V gene is TRBV7-7, the J gene TRBJ2-1, with 13 bases lining up with TRBD2. CDR3 length equals 14 residues. CDR1 and CDR2 (germline): SSHAT, FNYEAQ (reference sequence). DNA for the CDR3: TGTGCTAGCAGCCAGGGACTAGCGGGGAATGAGCAGTTCTTC. Translated, it gives CASSQGLAGNEQFF.

The chain carries TRBV28 and TRBJ2-2; TRBD1 aligns across 10 bases. V trimming: 8 bases; J trimming: 6 bases; junction bases outside the gene matches: 9. Germline V gives CDR1 MDHEN, CDR2 SYDVKM. This CDR3 is 15 amino acids long. CDR3 nucleotide sequence: TGTGCCAGCTTCCTCCGGGACAGGGGACCCGGGGAGCTGTTTTTT. Amino acids: CASFLRDRGPGELFF. Filled out from reference TRBV28 and TRBJ2-2, the complete variable domain reads DVKVTQSSRYLVKRTGEKVFLECVQDMDHENMFWYRQDPGLGLRLIYFSYDVKMKEKGDIPEGYSVSREKKERFSLILESASTNQTSMYLCASFLRDRGPGELFFGEGSRLTVL.

This chain joins TRBV5-4 and TRBJ1-2, with D perhaps TRBD1 (5 bases). The V gene lost 0 bases and the J gene lost 2 bases, with 14 bases spanning the gap. CDR3 length equals 16 residues. CDR1 is SGHNT, CDR2 YYREEE, per germline (reference sequence). The CDR3 DNA sequence: TGTGCCAGCAGCTTGGGGCCTAGAGCAGGGAACTATGGCTACACCTTC. Its translation: CASSLGPRAGNYGYTF.

This chain uses TRBV4-1 with TRBJ1-2, with D unresolved. The CDR3 totals 13 residues. Trimming stripped 1 base from V and 4 bases from J, with 7 bases between. The germline V gene has CDR1 MGHRA and CDR2 YSYEKL. The CDR3 sequence: CASSQALAYGYTF. CDR3 DNA: TGCGCCAGCAGCCAAGCTTTAGCCTATGGCTACACCTTC.

CDR3 amino acids: CASSASGGASYNEQFF. The CDR3 bases are TGTGCCAGCAGCGCTAGCGGGGGGGCGTCCTACAATGAGCAGTTCTTC. The chain links TRBV9 to TRBJ2-1; 12 bases fit TRBD2. The length of the CDR3 is 16 residues. With V trimmed by 3 bases and J by 1 base, 2 bases remained unmatched. Germline assignment: CDR1 SGDLS and CDR2 YYNGEE.

The chain uses TRBV18 and TRBJ2-3, with 7 nucleotides matching TRBD1. Germline values: CDR1 KGHSH, CDR2 LQKENI. The CDR3 sequence is 15 residues long. The J segment lost 3 bases and the V segment lost 6 bases, leaving 9 bases of the junction unmatched. The CDR3 sequence is CASSQTGPRTDTQYF. The CDR3 DNA is TGTGCCAGCTCCCAGACAGGGCCTAGGACAGATACGCAGTATTTT.